These 5 T cell receptor beta chains were sequenced from one sample in a study of blood T cell repertoires in COVID-19. TCRdb's table, derived via immunoSEQ multiplex PCR, lists solely in-frame clones and lacks some. Of about 270,000 clones in the sample, 75% to 90% were seen once. The sequenced sample consisted of PBMCs or T cells enriched from blood (not recorded which). These receptors were obtained from a woman aged 30 to 39 with acute COVID-19.

The V and J genes are TRBV10-1 and TRBJ2-4; unclear D gene. CDR3 size: 13 residues. Trimming removed 0 bases at V and 5 bases at J, with 5 bases between. Germline lookup yields CDR1 WNHNN and CDR2 SYGVQD (reference sequence). The CDR3 here is CASSESTENIQYF. The CDR3 DNA sequence: TGCGCCAGCAGTGAGTCTACAGAAAACATTCAGTACTTC.

The chain is built from TRBV19 and TRBJ2-1; 11 bases are shared with TRBD1. This CDR3 is built from 13 residues. The germline V gene has CDR1 LNHDA and CDR2 SQIVND (reference sequence). With V trimmed by 5 bases and J by 9 bases, 3 bases remained unmatched. CDR3 nucleotide sequence: TGTGCCAGTAGTCCCGGACAGGGGGCTGAGCAGTTCTTC. This gives the protein CASSPGQGAEQFF.

The chain recombines TRBV9 with TRBJ1-1; D is ambiguous. Germline V gene data show CDR1 as SGDLS and CDR2 as YYNGEE. The CDR3 totals 14 residues. Trimming cost V 2 bases and J 3 bases, with 11 bases left between them. CDR3 in DNA: TGTGCCAGCAGCGTCGGAGGTGCGGACACTGAAGCTTTCTTT. Translated, it gives CASSVGGADTEAFF.

The chain is built from TRBV19 and TRBJ2-4; D is perhaps TRBD1 (6 bases). V lost 6 bases, J lost 1 base, and 13 bases lay in between. This CDR3 has 15 residues. Germline V gives CDR1 LNHDA, CDR2 SQIVND (reference sequence). The CDR3 reads CASSPGAGAKNIQYF. CDR3 sequence (DNA): TGTGCCAGTAGCCCAGGGGCAGGGGCCAAAAACATTCAGTACTTC.

This chain links TRBV11-2 with TRBJ1-5; D perhaps matches TRBD1 (5 bases). Trimming took off 5 bases at V and 4 bases at J, with 15 bases between the two ends. Germline CDR1 SGHAT, CDR2 FQNNGV. This CDR3 is built from 15 residues. The CDR3 bases are TGTGCCAGCAGCCCCCGGGGGGTTCTTAATCAGCCCCAGCATTTT. Encoded protein: CASSPRGVLNQPQHF.